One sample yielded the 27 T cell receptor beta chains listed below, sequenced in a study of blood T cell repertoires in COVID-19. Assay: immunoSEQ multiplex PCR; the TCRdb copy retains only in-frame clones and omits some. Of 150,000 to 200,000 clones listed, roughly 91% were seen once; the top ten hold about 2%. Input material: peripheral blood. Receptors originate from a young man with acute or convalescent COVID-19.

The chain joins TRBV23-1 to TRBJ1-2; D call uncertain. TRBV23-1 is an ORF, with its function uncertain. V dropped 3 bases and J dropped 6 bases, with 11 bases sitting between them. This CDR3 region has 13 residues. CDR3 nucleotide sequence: TGCGCCAGCAGTCAGAGAGCAGCGGATGGCTACACCTTC. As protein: CASSQRAADGYTF.

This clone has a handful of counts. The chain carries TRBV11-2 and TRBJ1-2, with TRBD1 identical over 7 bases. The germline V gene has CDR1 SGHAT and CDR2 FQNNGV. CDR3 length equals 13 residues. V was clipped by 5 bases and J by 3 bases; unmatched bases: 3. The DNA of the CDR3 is TGTGCCAGCAGCCGGGACAGACACTATGGCTACACCTTC. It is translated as CASSRDRHYGYTF.

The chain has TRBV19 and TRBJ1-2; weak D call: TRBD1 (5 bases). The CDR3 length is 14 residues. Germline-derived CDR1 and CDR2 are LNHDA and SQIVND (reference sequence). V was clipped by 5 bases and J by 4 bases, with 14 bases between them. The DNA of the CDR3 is TGTGCCAGTAGTCTGCGTTCGACAGTCTATGGCTACACCTTC. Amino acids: CASSLRSTVYGYTF.

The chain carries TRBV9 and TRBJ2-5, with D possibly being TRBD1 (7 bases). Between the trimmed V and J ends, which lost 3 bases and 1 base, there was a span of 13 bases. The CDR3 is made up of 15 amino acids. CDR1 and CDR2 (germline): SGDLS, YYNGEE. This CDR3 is CASSASEGAQETQYF. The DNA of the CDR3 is TGTGCCAGCAGCGCTTCGGAGGGGGCCCAAGAGACCCAGTACTTC.

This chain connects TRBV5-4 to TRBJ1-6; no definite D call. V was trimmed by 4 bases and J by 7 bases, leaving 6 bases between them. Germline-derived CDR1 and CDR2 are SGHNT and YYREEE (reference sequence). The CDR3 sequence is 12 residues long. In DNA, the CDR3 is TGTGCCAGCAGCCTCTTCAATTCACCCCTCCACTTT. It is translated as CASSLFNSPLHF.

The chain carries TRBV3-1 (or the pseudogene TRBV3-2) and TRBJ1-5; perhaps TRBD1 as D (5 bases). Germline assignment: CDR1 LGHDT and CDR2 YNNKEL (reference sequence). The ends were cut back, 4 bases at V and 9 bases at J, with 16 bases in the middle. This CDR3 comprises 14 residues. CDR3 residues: CASSLGQAGRPQHF. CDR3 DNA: TGTGCCAGCAGCCTCGGACAAGCCGGTCGGCCCCAGCATTTT.

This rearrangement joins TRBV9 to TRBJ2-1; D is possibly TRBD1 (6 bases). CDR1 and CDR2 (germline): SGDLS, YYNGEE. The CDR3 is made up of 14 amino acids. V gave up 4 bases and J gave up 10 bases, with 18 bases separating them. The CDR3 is CASSPRGARGEQFF. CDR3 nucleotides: TGTGCCAGCAGCCCCCGGGGCGCGAGGGGGGAGCAGTTCTTC.

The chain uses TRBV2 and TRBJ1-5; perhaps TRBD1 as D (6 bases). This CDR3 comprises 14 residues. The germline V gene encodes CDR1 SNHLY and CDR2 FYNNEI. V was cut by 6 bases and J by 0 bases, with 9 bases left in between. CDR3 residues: CASSLQGSNQPQHF. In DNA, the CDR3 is TGTGCCAGCAGCCTACAGGGTAGCAATCAGCCCCAGCATTTT.

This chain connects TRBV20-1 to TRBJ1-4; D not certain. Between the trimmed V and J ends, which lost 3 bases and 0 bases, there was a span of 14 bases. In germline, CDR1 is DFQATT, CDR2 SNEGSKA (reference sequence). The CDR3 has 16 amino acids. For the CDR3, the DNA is TGCAGTGCTAGTTCTCCCGGTGCGACAACTAATGAAAAACTGTTTTTT. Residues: CSASSPGATTNEKLFF.

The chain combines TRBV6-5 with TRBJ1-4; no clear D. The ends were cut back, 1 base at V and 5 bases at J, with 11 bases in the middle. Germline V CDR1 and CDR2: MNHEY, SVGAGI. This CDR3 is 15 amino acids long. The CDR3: CASSYYSGSNEKLFF. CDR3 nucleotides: TGTGCCAGCAGTTACTACAGCGGAAGCAATGAAAAACTGTTTTTT.

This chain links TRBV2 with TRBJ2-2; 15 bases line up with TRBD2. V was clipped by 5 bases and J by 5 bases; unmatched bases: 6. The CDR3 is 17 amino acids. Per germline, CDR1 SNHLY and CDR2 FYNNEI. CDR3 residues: CASSPGLAGGGTGELFF. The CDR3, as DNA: TGTGCCAGCAGTCCCGGACTAGCGGGAGGGGGGACCGGGGAGCTGTTTTTT.

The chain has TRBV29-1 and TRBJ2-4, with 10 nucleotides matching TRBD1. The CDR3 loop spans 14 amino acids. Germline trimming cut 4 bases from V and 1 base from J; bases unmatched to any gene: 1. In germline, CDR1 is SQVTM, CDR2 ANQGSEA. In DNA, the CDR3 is TGCAGCGTTGGACAGGGGGCTGCCAAAAACATTCAGTACTTC. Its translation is CSVGQGAAKNIQYF.

For the CDR3, the DNA is TGTGCCAGCTCACTTGCAGGGGTCACCTACGAGCAGTACTTC. Its translation is CASSLAGVTYEQYF. This rearrangement joins TRBV18 to TRBJ2-7; TRBD1 is a possible D gene (6 bases). The germline gives CDR1 KGHSH, CDR2 LQKENI. The V gene lost 4 bases and the J gene lost 2 bases, with 12 bases spanning the gap. This CDR3 is 14 amino acids long.

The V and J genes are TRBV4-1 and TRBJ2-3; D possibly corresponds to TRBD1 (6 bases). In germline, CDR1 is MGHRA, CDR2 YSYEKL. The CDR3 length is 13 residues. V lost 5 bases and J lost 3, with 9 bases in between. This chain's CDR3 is CASSTTGTDTQYF. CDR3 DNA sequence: TGCGCCAGCAGCACGACAGGTACAGATACGCAGTATTTT.

CDR3 bases: TGTGCCAGCAGTTTATGGGCCAACACTGAAGCTTTCTTT. Its translation is CASSLWANTEAFF. This chain links TRBV27 with TRBJ1-1, with D unclear. CDR1 MNHEY and CDR2 SMNVEV come from the germline V gene (reference sequence). There are 13 residues in the CDR3. Trimming left V 1 base short and J 2 bases short, with 5 bases between.

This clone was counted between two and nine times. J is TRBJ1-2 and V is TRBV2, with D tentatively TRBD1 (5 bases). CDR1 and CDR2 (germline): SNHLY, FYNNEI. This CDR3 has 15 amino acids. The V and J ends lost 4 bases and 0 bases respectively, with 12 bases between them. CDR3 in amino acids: CASSAQTAANYGYTF. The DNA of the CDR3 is TGTGCCAGCAGTGCCCAGACAGCAGCTAACTATGGCTACACCTTC. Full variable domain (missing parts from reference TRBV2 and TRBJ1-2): EPEVTQTPSHQVTQMGQEVILRCVPISNHLYFYWYRQILGQKVEFLVSFYNNEISEKSEIFDDQFSVERPDGSNFTLKIRSTKLEDSAMYFCASSAQTAANYGYTFGSGTRLTVV.

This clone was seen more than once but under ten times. CDR3 sequence reads: CASSKVIGGPGEKLFF. CDR3 nucleotides: TGTGCCAGCAGCAAAGTAATCGGGGGGCCAGGGGAAAAACTGTTTTTT. This chain connects TRBV21-1 to TRBJ1-4. TRBV21-1 is deemed a pseudogene. This CDR3 spans 16 amino acids.

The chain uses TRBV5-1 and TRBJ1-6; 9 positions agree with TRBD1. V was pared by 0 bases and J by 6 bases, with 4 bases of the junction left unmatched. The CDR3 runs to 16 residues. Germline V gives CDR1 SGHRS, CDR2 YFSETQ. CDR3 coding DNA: TGCGCCAGCAGCTTGGCCCCGGGACAGGGTAATTCACCCCTCCACTTT. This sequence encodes CASSLAPGQGNSPLHF.

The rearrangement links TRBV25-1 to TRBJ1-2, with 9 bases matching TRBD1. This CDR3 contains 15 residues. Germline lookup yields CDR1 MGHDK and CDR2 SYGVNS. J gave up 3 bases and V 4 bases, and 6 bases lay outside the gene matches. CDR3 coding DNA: TGTGCCAGCAGTGGACCCCGGGACAGGGACTATGGCTACACCTTC. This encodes CASSGPRDRDYGYTF.

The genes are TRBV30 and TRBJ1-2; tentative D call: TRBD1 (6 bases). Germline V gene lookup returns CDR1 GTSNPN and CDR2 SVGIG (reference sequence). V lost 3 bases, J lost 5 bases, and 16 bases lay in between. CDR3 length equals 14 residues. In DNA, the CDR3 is TGTGCCTGGAGGCAGGGGATTTTCGAGTATGGCTACACCTTC. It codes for CAWRQGIFEYGYTF.

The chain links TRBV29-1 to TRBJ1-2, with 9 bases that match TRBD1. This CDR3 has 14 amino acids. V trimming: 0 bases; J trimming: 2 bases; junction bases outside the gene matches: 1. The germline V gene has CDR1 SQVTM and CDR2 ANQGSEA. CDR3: CSVEEQGANYGYTF. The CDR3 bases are TGCAGCGTTGAAGAACAGGGGGCGAACTATGGCTACACCTTC.

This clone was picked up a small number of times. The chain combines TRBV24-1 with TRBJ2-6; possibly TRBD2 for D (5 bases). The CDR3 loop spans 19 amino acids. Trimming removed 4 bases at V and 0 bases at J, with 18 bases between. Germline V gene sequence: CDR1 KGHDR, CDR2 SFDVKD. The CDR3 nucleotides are TGTGCCACCAGTGACGTCGGGTCGACTACTTACTCTGGGGCCAACGTCCTGACTTTC. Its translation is CATSDVGSTTYSGANVLTF.

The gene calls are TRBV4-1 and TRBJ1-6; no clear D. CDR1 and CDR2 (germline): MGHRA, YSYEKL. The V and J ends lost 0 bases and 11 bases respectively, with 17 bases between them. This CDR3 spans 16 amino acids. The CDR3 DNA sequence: TGCGCCAGCAGCCAAGAAACAGTACTGGCCAGGCCACCCCTCCACTTT. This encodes CASSQETVLARPPLHF.

CDR3 bases: TGTGCCAGCAGTTACGGGCAGGCCCTTAATGGCTACACCTTC. This encodes CASSYGQALNGYTF. V gene TRBV6-6 combines with J gene TRBJ1-2; unclear D gene. V was trimmed by 2 bases and J by 6 bases, leaving 13 bases between them. CDR3 size: 14 residues. Germline V CDR1 and CDR2: MNHNY, SVGAGI (reference sequence).

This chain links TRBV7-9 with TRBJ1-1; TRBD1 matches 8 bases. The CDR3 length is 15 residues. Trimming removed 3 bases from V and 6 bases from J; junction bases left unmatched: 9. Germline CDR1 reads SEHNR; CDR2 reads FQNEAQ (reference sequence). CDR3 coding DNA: TGTGCCAGCAGCTTTACAGGGGGTATCCTCCCTGAAGCTTTCTTT. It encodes CASSFTGGILPEAFF.

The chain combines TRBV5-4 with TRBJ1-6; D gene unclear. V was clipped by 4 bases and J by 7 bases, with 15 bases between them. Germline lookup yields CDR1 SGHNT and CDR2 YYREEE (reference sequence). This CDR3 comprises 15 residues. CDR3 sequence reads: CASSATWAGNSPLHF. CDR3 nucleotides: TGTGCCAGCAGCGCCACATGGGCGGGGAATTCACCCCTCCACTTT.

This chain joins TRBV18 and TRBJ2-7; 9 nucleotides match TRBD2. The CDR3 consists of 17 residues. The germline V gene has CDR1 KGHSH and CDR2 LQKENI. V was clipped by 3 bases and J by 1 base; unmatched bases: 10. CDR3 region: CASSPTSGLLRSYEQYF. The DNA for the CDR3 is TGTGCCAGCTCACCCACTAGCGGGCTACTTAGATCCTACGAGCAGTACTTC.